One sample yielded the 15 T cell receptor beta chains listed below, sequenced in a study of blood T cell repertoires in COVID-19. Produced via immunoSEQ multiplex PCR; TCRdb's table is partial and in-frame only. The sample lists 150,000 or so clones; approximately 74% were seen once. The sample taken for sequencing was peripheral blood. These receptors were obtained from a woman aged 80 or over with acute or convalescent COVID-19.

This chain joins TRBV2 and TRBJ1-2, with D unresolved. The CDR3 is 15 amino acids. The germline V gene encodes CDR1 SNHLY and CDR2 FYNNEI. Trimming removed 3 bases from V and 4 bases from J, with 15 bases in between. The chain's CDR3 is CASSDQVVSFYGYTF. In nucleotides, the CDR3 is TGTGCCAGCAGTGATCAGGTAGTGAGCTTCTATGGCTACACCTTC.

V is TRBV9 and J is TRBJ2-5; 13 bases line up with TRBD2. In germline, CDR1 is SGDLS, CDR2 YYNGEE. V trimming: 3 bases; J trimming: 3 bases; junction bases outside the gene matches: 5. CDR3 length equals 16 residues. The DNA for the CDR3 is TGTGCCAGCAGCGCCACTAGCGGGAGGGAGGAAGAGACCCAGTACTTC. Encoded protein: CASSATSGREEETQYF.

This chain links TRBV5-1 with TRBJ1-1; unclear D gene. CDR1 and CDR2 (germline): SGHRS, YFSETQ. V lost 4 bases to trimming and J lost 0 bases, with 10 bases between them. The CDR3 length is 14 residues. The CDR3 sequence is CASSRTDLNTEAFF. CDR3 nucleotide sequence: TGCGCCAGCAGCAGAACAGACCTGAACACTGAAGCTTTCTTT.

This chain connects TRBV19 to TRBJ1-5, with D maybe TRBD1 (6 bases). Germline CDR1 is LNHDA and CDR2 is SQIVND (reference sequence). V lost 3 bases and J 7 bases, leaving 16 bases between the germline ends. The CDR3 is 15 amino acids. In nucleotides, the CDR3 is TGTGCCAGTAGTATGTTGCCACAGGGCCAACAGCCCCAGCATTTT. Protein sequence: CASSMLPQGQQPQHF.

CDR3 in DNA: TGTGCCAGCAGTTACGGGGCTAGCGGGGTCTACGAGCAGTACTTC. Encoded protein: CASSYGASGVYEQYF. V and J are TRBV6-5 and TRBJ2-7; 9 bases are shared with TRBD2. The trim removed 2 bases at V and 3 bases at J, leaving 5 bases unmatched. Germline assignment: CDR1 MNHEY and CDR2 SVGAGI. The CDR3 has 15 amino acids.

The V gene is TRBV3-1 (or the pseudogene TRBV3-2), the J gene TRBJ2-3, with 8 positions matching TRBD2. J was trimmed by 2 bases and V by 4 bases; bases with no gene match: 11. The CDR3 is 17 residues long. Germline-derived CDR1 and CDR2 are LGHDT and YNNKEL (reference sequence). As DNA, the CDR3 is TGTGCCAGCAGCCCGTCAGCGGGAGTATCTTTCACAGATACGCAGTATTTT. It translates to CASSPSAGVSFTDTQYF.

The rearrangement links TRBV28 to TRBJ1-1; D not resolved. Germline lookup yields CDR1 MDHEN and CDR2 SYDVKM. Trimming stripped 2 bases from V and 4 bases from J, with 8 bases between. The CDR3 consists of 13 residues. CDR3 residues: CASSLDEGTEAFF. The CDR3 DNA reads TGTGCCAGCAGTTTAGATGAGGGCACTGAAGCTTTCTTT. The full variable domain, its missing parts supplied by reference TRBV28 and TRBJ1-1, is DVKVTQSSRYLVKRTGEKVFLECVQDMDHENMFWYRQDPGLGLRLIYFSYDVKMKEKGDIPEGYSVSREKKERFSLILESASTNQTSMYLCASSLDEGTEAFFGQGTRLTVV.

This clone came up a few times. The chain is built from TRBV7-9 and TRBJ2-3; a weak D match, TRBD1 (5 bases). Trimming removed 5 bases from V and 3 bases from J, with 15 bases in between. The CDR3 consists of 15 residues. Germline V gives CDR1 SEHNR, CDR2 FQNEAQ (reference sequence). The CDR3 reads CASSPPGSGTDTQYF. DNA of the CDR3: TGTGCCAGCAGCCCACCCGGTTCAGGGACAGATACGCAGTATTTT.

The chain employs TRBV29-1 and TRBJ2-3; D remains unclear. Trimming pared 4 bases from V and 3 bases from J, leaving 11 bases between. Germline V lookup: CDR1 SQVTM, CDR2 ANQGSEA. The CDR3 is 13 residues long. This chain's CDR3 is CSVVTGLTDTQYF. CDR3 coding DNA: TGCAGCGTTGTGACCGGGTTGACAGATACGCAGTATTTT.

This chain links TRBV9 with TRBJ2-5; D is possibly TRBD1 (5 bases). The CDR3 is made up of 13 amino acids. Between the trimmed V and J ends, which lost 5 bases and 5 bases, there was a span of 13 bases. Germline values: CDR1 SGDLS, CDR2 YYNGEE. CDR3 residues: CASSAQGGETQYF. DNA of the CDR3: TGTGCCAGCAGTGCTCAGGGTGGGGAGACCCAGTACTTC.

This sequence joins TRBV5-1 and TRBJ2-3; D gene ambiguous. The V gene lost 0 bases and the J gene lost 1 base, with 9 bases spanning the gap. The CDR3 is 15 residues long. From germline, CDR1 is SGHRS and CDR2 YFSETQ. The CDR3 reads CASSLGPRGTDTQYF. For the CDR3, the DNA is TGCGCCAGCAGCTTGGGGCCCCGGGGCACAGATACGCAGTATTTT.

The chain couples TRBV12-3 or TRBV12-4 to TRBJ1-1; D gene ambiguous. This CDR3 has 13 amino acids. With 5 bases removed from V and 3 bases from J, the gap between germline ends came to 10 bases. CDR3 loop: CASSLLVDTEAFF. The CDR3 nucleotides read TGTGCCAGCAGTCTATTGGTGGACACTGAAGCTTTCTTT.

The J gene is TRBJ2-5, the V gene TRBV3-1 (or the pseudogene TRBV3-2), with 8 bases identical to TRBD1. The CDR3 length is 14 residues. Unmatched junction bases numbered 2, after V lost 4 bases and J lost 1 base. Per the germline V gene, CDR1 is LGHDT and CDR2 is YNNKEL (reference sequence). The CDR3 here is CASSPGQAQETQYF. The DNA of the CDR3 is TGTGCCAGCAGCCCGGGACAGGCCCAAGAGACCCAGTACTTC.

About this clone itself: Sequence at one end of the junction differs from germline and may be a read error. The chain has TRBV11-2 and TRBJ2-4; maybe TRBD1 (5 bases). The CDR3 consists of 14 residues. Germline lookup yields CDR1 SGHAT and CDR2 FQNNGV. The CDR3 loop is CASSIEYRQGIQYF. CDR3 coding DNA: TGTGCCAGCAGCATAGAGTACAGGCAGGGCATTCAGTACTTC.

The chain recombines TRBV29-1 with TRBJ2-5, with 8 bases that match TRBD2. Trimming removed 4 bases from V and 5 bases from J; junction bases left unmatched: 9. The CDR3 is 14 residues long. Germline CDR1 SQVTM, CDR2 ANQGSEA. In DNA form, the CDR3 reads TGCAGCGTTGGTTTCAGCGGGAGTTCGGAGACCCAGTACTTC. Amino acid sequence: CSVGFSGSSETQYF.